This entry features one T cell receptor beta chain sequence. In the original processing: Counts of nucleated cells, estimated from reference gene primer amplification, were obtained. Clones were sequenced by immunoSEQ multiplex PCR, and TCRdb holds only the in-frame ones, with some missing. D and trimming come from the DNA, and the V and J calls and clone size come from that table. The sample shows 250,000 to 350,000 clones, around 86% of them seen only once. Germline CDR1 is SNHLY and CDR2 is FYNNEI. This CDR3 spans 14 amino acids. V was shortened by 6 bases and J by 2 bases, with 10 bases between the two germline ends. The sample is drawn from a study of blood T cell repertoires in COVID-19. Looking at the study overall: Samples of COVID-19 (acute and convalescent) were obtained from the United States, Italy and Spain. T cells, B-cell-depleted T cells, or PBMCs supplied cDNA or gDNA.

The clonotype comes from a woman in her twenties or thirties with active or convalescent COVID-19. Sequencing was carried out using peripheral blood. This chain uses TRBV2 with TRBJ2-2; TRBD2 is a possible D gene (6 bases). Here the CDR3 reads CASRWGLNTGELFF. In nucleotides, the CDR3 is TGTGCCAGCAGGTGGGGACTTAACACCGGGGAGCTGTTTTTT.